The source of this T cell receptor (delta chain) is a study of gamma-delta T cells after stem cell transplantation. This clone was detected only a few times. It differs at one base from a far larger clone, so likely a read error. TCRdb re-processed the RT-PCR reads via CATT. Of 1,400 or so delta-chain clones listed, less than 2.5% are singletons. The clonotype comes from a human donor. It is not recorded whose cells these are; they may come from a transplant donor. Sequencing used gamma-delta T cells.

The chain's CDR3 is CACDNAGGLLRDTDKLIF. CDR3 in DNA: TGTGCCTGTGACAACGCCGGCGGATTACTGAGGGATACCGATAAACTCATCTTT. The chain carries TRDV2 and TRDJ1; tentative D call: TRDD3 (5 bases). Germline lookup yields CDR1 GEAIGNYY and CDR2 EKD. The V gene lost 2 bases and the J gene lost 2 bases, with 23 bases spanning the gap. This CDR3 contains 18 residues.